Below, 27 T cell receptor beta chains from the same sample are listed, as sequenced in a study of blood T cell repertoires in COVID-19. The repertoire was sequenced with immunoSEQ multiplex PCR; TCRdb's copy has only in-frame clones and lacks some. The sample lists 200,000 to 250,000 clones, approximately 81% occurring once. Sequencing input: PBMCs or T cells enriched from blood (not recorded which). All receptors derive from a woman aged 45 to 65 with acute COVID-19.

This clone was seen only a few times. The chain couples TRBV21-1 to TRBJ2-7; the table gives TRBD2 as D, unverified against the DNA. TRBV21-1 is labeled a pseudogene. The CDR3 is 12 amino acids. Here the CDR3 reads CASSTSSYEQYF. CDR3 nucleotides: TGTGCCAGCAGCACCTCGTCCTACGAGCAGTACTTC.

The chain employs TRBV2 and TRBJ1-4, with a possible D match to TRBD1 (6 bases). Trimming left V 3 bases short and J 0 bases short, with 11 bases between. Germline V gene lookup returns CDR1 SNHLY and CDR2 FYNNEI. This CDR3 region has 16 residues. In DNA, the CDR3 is TGTGCCAGCAGTGATGGGGGCTCCTCAACTAATGAAAAACTGTTTTTT. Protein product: CASSDGGSSTNEKLFF.

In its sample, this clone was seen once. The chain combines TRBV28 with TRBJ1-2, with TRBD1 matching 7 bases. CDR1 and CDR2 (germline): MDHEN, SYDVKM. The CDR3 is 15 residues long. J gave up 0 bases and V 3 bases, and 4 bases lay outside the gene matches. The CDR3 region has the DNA TGTGCCAGCAGTTTCCCTGGACAGGCTAACTATGGCTACACCTTC. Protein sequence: CASSFPGQANYGYTF.

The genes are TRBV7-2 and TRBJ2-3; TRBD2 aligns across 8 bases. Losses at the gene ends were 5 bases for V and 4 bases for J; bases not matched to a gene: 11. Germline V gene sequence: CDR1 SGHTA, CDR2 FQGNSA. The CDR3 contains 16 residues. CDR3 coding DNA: TGTGCCAGCAGCCTCACCTCGGGACTAGGTTCAGATACGCAGTATTTT. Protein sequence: CASSLTSGLGSDTQYF.

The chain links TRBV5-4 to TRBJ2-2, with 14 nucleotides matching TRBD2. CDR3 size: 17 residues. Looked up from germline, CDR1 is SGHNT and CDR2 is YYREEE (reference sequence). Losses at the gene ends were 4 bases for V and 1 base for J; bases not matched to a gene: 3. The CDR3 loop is CASSGTSGGLNTGELFF. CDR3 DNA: TGTGCCAGCAGCGGGACTAGCGGGGGCCTGAACACCGGGGAGCTGTTTTTT.

CDR3 DNA sequence: TGTGCCAGCAGGGGAGGTAGGGGCGAGCAGTACTTC. Encoded protein: CASRGGRGEQYF. J is TRBJ2-7 and V is TRBV28; maybe TRBD2 (6 bases). The ends were cut back, 6 bases at V and 6 bases at J, with 12 bases in the middle. Germline-derived CDR1 and CDR2 are MDHEN and SYDVKM. CDR3 size: 12 residues.

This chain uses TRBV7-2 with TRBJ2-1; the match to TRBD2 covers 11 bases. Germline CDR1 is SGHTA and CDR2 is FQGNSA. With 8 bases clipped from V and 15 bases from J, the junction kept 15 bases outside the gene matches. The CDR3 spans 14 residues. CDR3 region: CASSGDSGGAGRFF. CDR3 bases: TGTGCCAGCTCCGGTGATAGCGGGGGGGCAGGTAGGTTCTTC.

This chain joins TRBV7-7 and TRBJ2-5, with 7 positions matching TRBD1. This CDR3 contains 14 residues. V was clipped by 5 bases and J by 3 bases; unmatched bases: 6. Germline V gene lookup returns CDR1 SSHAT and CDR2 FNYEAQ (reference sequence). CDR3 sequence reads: CASSHGTVKETQYF. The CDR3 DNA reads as TGTGCCAGCAGCCATGGGACAGTAAAAGAGACCCAGTACTTC.

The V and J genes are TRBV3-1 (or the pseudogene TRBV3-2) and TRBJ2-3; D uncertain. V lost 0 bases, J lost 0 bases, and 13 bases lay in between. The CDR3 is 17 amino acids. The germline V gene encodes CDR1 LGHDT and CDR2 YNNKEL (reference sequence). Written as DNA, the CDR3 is TGTGCCAGCAGCCAAGATCACTTGATGTCTAGCACAGATACGCAGTATTTT. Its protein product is CASSQDHLMSSTDTQYF.

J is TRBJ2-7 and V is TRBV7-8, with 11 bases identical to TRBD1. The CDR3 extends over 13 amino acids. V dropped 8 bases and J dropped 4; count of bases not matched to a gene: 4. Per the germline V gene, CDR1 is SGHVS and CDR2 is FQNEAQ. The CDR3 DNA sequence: TGTGCCAGCGGACAGGGGGCGTTTTACGAGCAGTACTTC. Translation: CASGQGAFYEQYF.

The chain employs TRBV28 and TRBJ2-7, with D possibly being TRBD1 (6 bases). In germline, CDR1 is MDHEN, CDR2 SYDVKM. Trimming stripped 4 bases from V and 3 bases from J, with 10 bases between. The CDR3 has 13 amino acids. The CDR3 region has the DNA TGTGCCAGCAGTTCCTGGGACAACTACGAGCAGTACTTC. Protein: CASSSWDNYEQYF.

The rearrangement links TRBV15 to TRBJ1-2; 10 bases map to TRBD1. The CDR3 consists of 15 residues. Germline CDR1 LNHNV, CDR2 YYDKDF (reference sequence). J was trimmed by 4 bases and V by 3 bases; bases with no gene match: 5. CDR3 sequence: CATSRAGQGIYGYTF. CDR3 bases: TGTGCCACCAGCAGGGCGGGACAGGGGATCTATGGCTACACCTTC.

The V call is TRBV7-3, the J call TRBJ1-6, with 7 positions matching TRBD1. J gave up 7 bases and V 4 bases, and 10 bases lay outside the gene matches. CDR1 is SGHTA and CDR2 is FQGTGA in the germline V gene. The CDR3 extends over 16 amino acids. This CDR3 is CASSSPPGTVNSPLHF. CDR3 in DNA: TGTGCCAGCAGCTCCCCCCCCGGGACAGTCAATTCACCCCTCCACTTT.

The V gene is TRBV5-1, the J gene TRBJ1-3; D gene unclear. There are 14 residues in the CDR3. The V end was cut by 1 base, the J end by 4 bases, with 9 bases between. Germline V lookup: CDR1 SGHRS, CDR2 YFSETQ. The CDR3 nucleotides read TGCGCCAGCAGCTTGCCGGGAACAGGAAACACCATATATTTT. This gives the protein CASSLPGTGNTIYF.

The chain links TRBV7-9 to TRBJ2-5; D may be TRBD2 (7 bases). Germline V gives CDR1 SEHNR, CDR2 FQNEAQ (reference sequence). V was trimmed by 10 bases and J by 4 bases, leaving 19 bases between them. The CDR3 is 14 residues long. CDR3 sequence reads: CATRIGGRGETQYF. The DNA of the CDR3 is TGTGCCACCAGAATCGGGGGGCGAGGAGAGACCCAGTACTTC.

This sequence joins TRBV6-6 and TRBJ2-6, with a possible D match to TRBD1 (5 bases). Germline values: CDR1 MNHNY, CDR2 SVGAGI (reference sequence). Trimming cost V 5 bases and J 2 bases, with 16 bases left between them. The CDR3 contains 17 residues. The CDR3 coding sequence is TGTGCCAGCAGTCCTTACAGGAGCTCTACTGGGGCCAACGTCCTGACTTTC. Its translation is CASSPYRSSTGANVLTF.

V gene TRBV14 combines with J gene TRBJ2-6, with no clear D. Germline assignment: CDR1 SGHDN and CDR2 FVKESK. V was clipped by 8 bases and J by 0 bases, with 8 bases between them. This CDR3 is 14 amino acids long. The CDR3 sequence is CASSEASGANVLTF. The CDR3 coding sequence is TGTGCCAGCTCCGAAGCCTCTGGGGCCAACGTCCTGACTTTC.

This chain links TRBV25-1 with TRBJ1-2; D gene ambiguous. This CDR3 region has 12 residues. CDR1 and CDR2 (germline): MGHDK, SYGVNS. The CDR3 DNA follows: TGTGCTTCGCATGGCCCTAACTATGGCTACACCTTC. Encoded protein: CASHGPNYGYTF.

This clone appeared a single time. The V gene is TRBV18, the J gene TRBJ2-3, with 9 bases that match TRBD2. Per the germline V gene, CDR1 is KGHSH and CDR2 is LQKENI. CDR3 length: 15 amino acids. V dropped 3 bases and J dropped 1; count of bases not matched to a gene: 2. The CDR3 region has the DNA TGTGCCAGCTCACCTCGGACTAGCGGCACAGATACGCAGTATTTT. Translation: CASSPRTSGTDTQYF.

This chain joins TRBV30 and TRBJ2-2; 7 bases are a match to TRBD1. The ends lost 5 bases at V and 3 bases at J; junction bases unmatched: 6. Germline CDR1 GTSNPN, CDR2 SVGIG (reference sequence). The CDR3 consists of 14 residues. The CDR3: CAWVRQGYTGELFF. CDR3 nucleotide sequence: TGTGCCTGGGTCAGACAGGGATACACCGGGGAGCTGTTTTTT.

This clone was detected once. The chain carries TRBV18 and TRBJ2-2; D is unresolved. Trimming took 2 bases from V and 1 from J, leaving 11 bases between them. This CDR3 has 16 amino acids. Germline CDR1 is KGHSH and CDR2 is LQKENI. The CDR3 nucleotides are TGTGCCAGCTCACCAGGTCTTGCAGGGAACACCGGGGAGCTGTTTTTT. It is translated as CASSPGLAGNTGELFF.

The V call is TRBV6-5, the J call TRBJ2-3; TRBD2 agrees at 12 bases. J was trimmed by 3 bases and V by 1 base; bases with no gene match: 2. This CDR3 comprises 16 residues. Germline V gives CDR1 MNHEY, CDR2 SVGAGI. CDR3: CASSYLTSGGTDTQYF. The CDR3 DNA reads TGTGCCAGCAGTTACTTGACTAGCGGGGGTACAGATACGCAGTATTTT.

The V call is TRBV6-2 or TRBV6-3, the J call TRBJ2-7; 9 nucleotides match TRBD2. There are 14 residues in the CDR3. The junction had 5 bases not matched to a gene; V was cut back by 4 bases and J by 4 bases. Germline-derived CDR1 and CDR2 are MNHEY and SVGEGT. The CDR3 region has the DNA TGTGCCAGCAGTTCGTCTAGCGGGAAGTACGAGCAGTACTTC. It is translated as CASSSSSGKYEQYF.

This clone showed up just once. CDR3 sequence reads: CSGITGGSYEQYF. The CDR3 nucleotides are TGCAGCGGAATAACAGGGGGCTCCTACGAGCAGTACTTC. The chain employs TRBV29-1 and TRBJ2-7; 8 bases align to TRBD1. Germline CDR1 reads SQVTM; CDR2 reads ANQGSEA. J lost 0 bases, V lost 7 bases, and 5 bases had no gene match. This CDR3 spans 13 amino acids.

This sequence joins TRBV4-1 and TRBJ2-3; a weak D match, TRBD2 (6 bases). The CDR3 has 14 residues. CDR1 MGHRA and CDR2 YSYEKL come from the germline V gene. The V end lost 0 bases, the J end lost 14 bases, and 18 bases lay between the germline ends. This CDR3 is CASSQEEGLRARYF. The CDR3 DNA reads TGCGCCAGCAGCCAAGAGGAGGGACTCCGGGCTCGGTATTTT.

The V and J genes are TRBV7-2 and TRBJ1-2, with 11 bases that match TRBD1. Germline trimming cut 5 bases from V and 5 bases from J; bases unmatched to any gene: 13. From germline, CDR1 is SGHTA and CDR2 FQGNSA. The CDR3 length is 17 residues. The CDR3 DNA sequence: TGTGCCAGCAGCGGCGGACAGGGGGCGCTGTCCGGATATGGCTACACCTTC. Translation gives CASSGGQGALSGYGYTF.

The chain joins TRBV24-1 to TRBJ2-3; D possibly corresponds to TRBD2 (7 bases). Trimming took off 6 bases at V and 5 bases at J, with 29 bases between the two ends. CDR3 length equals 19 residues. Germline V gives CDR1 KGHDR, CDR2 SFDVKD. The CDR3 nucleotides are TGTGCCACCAGTTCATATGTGGGAGAGGGGGGGGATGATGGAGATACGCAGTATTTT. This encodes CATSSYVGEGGDDGDTQYF.